A selection of T cell receptor beta chains follows, all from one sample in a study of cytomegalovirus exposure and HLA in healthy donors. The data were produced by immunoSEQ multiplex PCR, yet TCRdb's version contains in-frame clones alone and is incomplete. The sample has about 110,000 clones, about 80% seen once. Material: PBMCs. These TCRs come from a woman in her 40s in good health and CMV-seronegative. Each CDR3 is given with its conserved first and last residue. The D gene is left open where the match is weak. Some rows have no size entry. The others give once, few or many, or a class for an expanded clone.

abundance: -; d_gene: TRBD2; j_gene: TRBJ2-7; v_gene: TRBV6-1; CDR3nt: TGTGCCAGCAGTGCCCCCGGGGGGTACGAGCAGTACTTC; CDR3aa: CASSAPGGYEQYF
abundance: -; d_gene: TRBD1; j_gene: TRBJ2-7; v_gene: TRBV5-1; CDR3nt: TGCGCCAGCAGCTTCCGGACAGGGGGCTACGAGCAGTACTTC; CDR3aa: CASSFRTGGYEQYF
abundance: -; d_gene: -; j_gene: TRBJ2-2; v_gene: TRBV7-2; CDR3nt: TGTGCCAGCAGCCCGGACAGCCCGAACACCGGGGAGCTGTTTTTT; CDR3aa: CASSPDSPNTGELFF
abundance: -; d_gene: TRBD1; j_gene: TRBJ1-3; v_gene: TRBV4-3; CDR3nt: TGCGCCAGCAGCCTTGGACAGGGGGCAGACACCATATATTTT; CDR3aa: CASSLGQGADTIYF
abundance: -; d_gene: TRBD1; j_gene: TRBJ1-4; v_gene: TRBV18; CDR3nt: TGTGCCAGCGAGAGCGAAGGAGCAGGGGGAAAACTGTTTTTT; CDR3aa: CASESEGAGGKLFF
abundance: -; d_gene: -; j_gene: TRBJ1-5; v_gene: TRBV19; CDR3nt: TGTGCCAGTAGTATAGACAGGGGTGACAATCAGCCCCAGCATTTT; CDR3aa: CASSIDRGDNQPQHF
abundance: -; d_gene: -; j_gene: TRBJ2-7; v_gene: TRBV7-2; CDR3nt: TGTGCCAGCAGCTTATTCGTCGGGAGCTCCTACGAGCAGTACTTC; CDR3aa: CASSLFVGSSYEQYF
abundance: few; d_gene: TRBD1; j_gene: TRBJ1-3; v_gene: TRBV18; CDR3nt: TGTGCCAGCTCACCAACGACCGACAGGGGCTCTGGAAACACCATATATTTT; CDR3aa: CASSPTTDRGSGNTIYF
abundance: -; d_gene: -; j_gene: TRBJ2-7; v_gene: TRBV7-9; CDR3nt: TGTGCCAGCAGCCCCCTACAGAACTCCTACGAGCAGTACTTC; CDR3aa: CASSPLQNSYEQYF
abundance: few; d_gene: TRBD2; j_gene: TRBJ2-1; v_gene: TRBV11-3; CDR3nt: TGTGCCAGCAGCTTAGGACATAGCGGGGGCACCAATGAGCAGTTCTTC; CDR3aa: CASSLGHSGGTNEQFF
abundance: -; d_gene: TRBD1; j_gene: TRBJ1-6; v_gene: TRBV5-1; CDR3nt: TGCGCCAGCAGCCTGTCCCTCGGACAGGGCGGGTCACCCCTCCACTTT; CDR3aa: CASSLSLGQGGSPLHF
abundance: -; d_gene: TRBD1; j_gene: TRBJ1-5; v_gene: TRBV28; CDR3nt: TGTGCCAGCAGCAAAGTCCAGGGGGCAAGGGTTTATAGCAATCAGCCCCAGCATTTT; CDR3aa: CASSKVQGARVYSNQPQHF
abundance: -; d_gene: TRBD1; j_gene: TRBJ1-1; v_gene: TRBV5-8; CDR3nt: TGTGCCAGCAGTTCACAGGGGGCGCAGGACACTGAAGCTTTCTTT; CDR3aa: CASSSQGAQDTEAFF
abundance: -; d_gene: TRBD2; j_gene: TRBJ2-1; v_gene: TRBV14; CDR3nt: TGTGCCAGCAGCCGCATTGGGACTAGCGACAATGAGCAGTTCTTC; CDR3aa: CASSRIGTSDNEQFF
abundance: -; d_gene: -; j_gene: TRBJ1-4; v_gene: TRBV7-8; CDR3nt: TGTGCCAGCAGCGCCGAGAGAGGATTGGATGAAAAACTGTTTTTT; CDR3aa: CASSAERGLDEKLFF
abundance: -; d_gene: TRBD2; j_gene: TRBJ2-3; v_gene: TRBV30; CDR3nt: TGTGCCTGGAGGCCAACCTCACTAGCGAACACAGATACGCAGTATTTT; CDR3aa: CAWRPTSLANTDTQYF
abundance: -; d_gene: -; j_gene: TRBJ2-3; v_gene: TRBV4-2; CDR3nt: TGTGCCAGCAGCACAGGGCAAGGAGATACGCAGTATTTT; CDR3aa: CASSTGQGDTQYF
abundance: -; d_gene: -; j_gene: TRBJ2-1; v_gene: TRBV7-9; CDR3nt: TGTGCCAGCAGCTACGCTAGCATCTCCAATGAGCAGTTCTTC; CDR3aa: CASSYASISNEQFF
abundance: -; d_gene: TRBD1; j_gene: TRBJ2-1; v_gene: TRBV19; CDR3nt: TGTGCCAGTCGGGACAGGGTTAACAATGAGCAGTTCTTC; CDR3aa: CASRDRVNNEQFF
abundance: -; d_gene: TRBD2; j_gene: TRBJ2-5; v_gene: TRBV5-1; CDR3nt: TGCGCCAGCAGCTTGGCACTAGCGTACGGCGAGACCCAGTACTTC; CDR3aa: CASSLALAYGETQYF
abundance: -; d_gene: -; j_gene: TRBJ2-4; v_gene: TRBV5-1; CDR3nt: TGCGCCAGCAGCTTCTCGGACAGTTCAGTCATTCAGTACTTC; CDR3aa: CASSFSDSSVIQYF
abundance: -; d_gene: TRBD2; j_gene: TRBJ2-7; v_gene: TRBV19; CDR3nt: TGTGCCAGTAGCATGGGACTAGCGTCGTACGAGCAGTACTTC; CDR3aa: CASSMGLASYEQYF
abundance: once; d_gene: -; j_gene: TRBJ1-2; v_gene: TRBV7-2; CDR3nt: TGTGCCAGCAGCTTGTCCAGGGCTGACTATGGCTACACCTTC; CDR3aa: CASSLSRADYGYTF
abundance: few; d_gene: -; j_gene: TRBJ2-7; v_gene: TRBV28; CDR3nt: TGTGCCAGCAGCTCGCGACAGGTTTACGGCTCCTACGAGCAGTACTTC; CDR3aa: CASSSRQVYGSYEQYF
abundance: -; d_gene: TRBD1; j_gene: TRBJ1-2; v_gene: TRBV19; CDR3nt: TGTGCCAGTAGCGTCACCTCGACAGGGAACTATGGCTACACCTTC; CDR3aa: CASSVTSTGNYGYTF
abundance: once; d_gene: TRBD1; j_gene: TRBJ2-2; v_gene: TRBV6-5; CDR3nt: TGTGCCAGCAGTTACGGAGGACAGGGGTTAACCGGGGAGCTGTTTTTT; CDR3aa: CASSYGGQGLTGELFF
abundance: -; d_gene: TRBD1; j_gene: TRBJ1-5; v_gene: TRBV5-6; CDR3nt: TGTGCCAGCAGCTGGGGACAGGGAGGCCAGCCCCAGCATTTT; CDR3aa: CASSWGQGGQPQHF
abundance: -; d_gene: -; j_gene: TRBJ2-2; v_gene: TRBV21-1; CDR3nt: TGTGCCAGCGCCACACTAAGGGGAAAGGGCGGGGAGCTGTTTTTT; CDR3aa: CASATLRGKGGELFF
abundance: -; d_gene: -; j_gene: TRBJ1-1; v_gene: TRBV4-3; CDR3nt: TGCGCCAGCAGCCAAGGATCAGGGGCGAACACTGAAGCTTTCTTT; CDR3aa: CASSQGSGANTEAFF
abundance: -; d_gene: TRBD2; j_gene: TRBJ2-3; v_gene: TRBV27; CDR3nt: TGTGCCAGCAGTACAAGGACTAGCGGGAGGGCCATGGCCACAGATACGCAGTATTTT; CDR3aa: CASSTRTSGRAMATDTQYF
abundance: -; d_gene: TRBD1; j_gene: TRBJ1-2; v_gene: TRBV30; CDR3nt: TGTGCCTGGAGGGGGAGCAGGGGGGATGGCTACACCTTC; CDR3aa: CAWRGSRGDGYTF
abundance: -; d_gene: TRBD2; j_gene: TRBJ2-3; v_gene: TRBV5-1; CDR3nt: TGCGCCAGCAGCTACAATGGGGCTAGCGGGAGAATCGCAGATACGCAGTATTTT; CDR3aa: CASSYNGASGRIADTQYF